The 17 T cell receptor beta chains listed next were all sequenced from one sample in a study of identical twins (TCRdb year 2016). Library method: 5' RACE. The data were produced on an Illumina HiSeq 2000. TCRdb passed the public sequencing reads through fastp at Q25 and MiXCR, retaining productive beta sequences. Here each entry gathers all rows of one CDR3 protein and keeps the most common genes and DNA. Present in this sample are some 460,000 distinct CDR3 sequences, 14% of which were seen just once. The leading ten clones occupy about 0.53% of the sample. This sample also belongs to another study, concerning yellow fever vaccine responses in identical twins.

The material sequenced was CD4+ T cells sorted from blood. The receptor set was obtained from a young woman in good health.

The CDR3 DNA reads TGCAGTGTTTCCAGACTAGCTGGATACGAGCAGTACTTC. Translation gives CSVSRLAGYEQYF. This chain connects TRBV20-1 to TRBJ2-7, with 7 bases matching TRBD2. Germline CDR1 is DFQATT and CDR2 is SNEGSKA (reference sequence). With 7 bases clipped from V and 4 bases from J, the junction kept 10 bases outside the gene matches. The CDR3 length is 13 residues.

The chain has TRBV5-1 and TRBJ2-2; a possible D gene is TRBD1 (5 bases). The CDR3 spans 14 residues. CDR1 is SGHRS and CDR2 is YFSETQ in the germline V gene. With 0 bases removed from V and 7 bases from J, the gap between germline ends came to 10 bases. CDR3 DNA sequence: TGCGCCAGCAGCTTGGAGACAGTCAACGGGGAGCTGTTTTTT. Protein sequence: CASSLETVNGELFF.

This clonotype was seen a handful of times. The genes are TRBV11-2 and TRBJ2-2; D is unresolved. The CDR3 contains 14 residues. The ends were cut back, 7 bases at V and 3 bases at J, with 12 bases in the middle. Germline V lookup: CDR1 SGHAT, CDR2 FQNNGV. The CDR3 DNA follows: TGTGCCAGCACCGATGGCGGTTACACCGGGGAGCTGTTTTTT. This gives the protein CASTDGGYTGELFF.

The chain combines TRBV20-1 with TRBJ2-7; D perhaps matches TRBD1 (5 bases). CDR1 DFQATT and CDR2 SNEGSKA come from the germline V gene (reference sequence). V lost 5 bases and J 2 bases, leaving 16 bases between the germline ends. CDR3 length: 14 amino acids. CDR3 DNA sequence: TGCAGTGCTTTTCTGGGGTGGGGCACCTACGAGCAGTACTTC. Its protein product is CSAFLGWGTYEQYF.

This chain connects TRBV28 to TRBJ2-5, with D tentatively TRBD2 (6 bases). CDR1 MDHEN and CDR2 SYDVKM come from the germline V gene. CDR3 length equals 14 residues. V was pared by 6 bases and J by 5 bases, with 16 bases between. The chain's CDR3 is CASRPLASSETQYF. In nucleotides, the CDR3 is TGTGCCAGCAGACCTCTAGCGTCTAGCGAGACCCAGTACTTC. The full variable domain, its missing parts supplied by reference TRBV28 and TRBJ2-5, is DVKVTQSSRYLVKRTGEKVFLECVQDMDHENMFWYRQDPGLGLRLIYFSYDVKMKEKGDIPEGYSVSREKKERFSLILESASTNQTSMYLCASRPLASSETQYFGPGTRLLVL.

The CDR3 sequence: CSARDLARLREQFF. CDR3 nucleotides: TGCAGTGCTAGAGATCTAGCAAGGTTGAGAGAGCAGTTCTTC. The V call is TRBV20-1, the J call TRBJ2-1, with a tentative D call TRBD2 (5 bases). Germline loops: CDR1 DFQATT, CDR2 SNEGSKA (reference sequence). Trimming took off 0 bases at V and 10 bases at J, with 16 bases between the two ends. The CDR3 has 14 residues.

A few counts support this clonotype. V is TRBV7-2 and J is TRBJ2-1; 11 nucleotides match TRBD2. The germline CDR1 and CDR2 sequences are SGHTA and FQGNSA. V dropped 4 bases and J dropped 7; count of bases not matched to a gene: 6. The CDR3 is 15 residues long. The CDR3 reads CASSSGTSGLNEQFF. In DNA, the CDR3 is TGTGCCAGCAGCTCCGGGACTAGCGGACTGAATGAGCAGTTCTTC.

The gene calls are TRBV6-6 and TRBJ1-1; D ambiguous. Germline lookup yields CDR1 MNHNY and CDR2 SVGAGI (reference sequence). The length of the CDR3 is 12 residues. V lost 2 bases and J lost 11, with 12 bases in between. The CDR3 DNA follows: TGTGCCAGCAGTTACCCCAATCCGGCGGCTTTCTTT. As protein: CASSYPNPAAFF.

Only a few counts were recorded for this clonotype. The CDR3 DNA sequence: TGTGCCAGCAGTTACGGCTGGGGGCGAGAGGACACCATATATTTT. It encodes CASSYGWGREDTIYF. The chain has TRBV6-5 and TRBJ1-3, with TRBD1 as a possible D gene (6 bases). The CDR3 covers 15 residues. Germline loops: CDR1 MNHEY, CDR2 SVGAGI. Trimming left V 2 bases short and J 8 bases short, with 16 bases between.

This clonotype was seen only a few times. CDR3 DNA sequence: TGTGCCAGCAGCCCCTACTCCCGGGACGCTTCCTACGAGCAGTACTTC. Protein product: CASSPYSRDASYEQYF. The chain uses TRBV7-9 and TRBJ2-7, with D perhaps assigned TRBD1 or TRBD2 (5 bases each). Germline CDR1 is SEHNR and CDR2 is FQNEAQ (reference sequence). Trimming cost V 5 bases and J 1 base, with 18 bases left between them. CDR3 length: 16 amino acids.

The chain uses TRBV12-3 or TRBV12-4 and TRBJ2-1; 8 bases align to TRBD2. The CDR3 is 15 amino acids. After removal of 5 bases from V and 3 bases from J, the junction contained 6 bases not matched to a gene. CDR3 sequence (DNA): TGTGCCAGCAGTCTCGGGACTAGTTTCTACAATGAGCAGTTCTTC. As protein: CASSLGTSFYNEQFF.

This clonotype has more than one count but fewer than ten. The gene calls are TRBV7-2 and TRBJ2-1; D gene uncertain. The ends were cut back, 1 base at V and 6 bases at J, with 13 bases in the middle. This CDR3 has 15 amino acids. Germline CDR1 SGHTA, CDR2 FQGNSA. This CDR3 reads CASSLDLPPLNEQFF. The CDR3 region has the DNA TGTGCCAGCAGCTTAGACCTCCCCCCTCTCAATGAGCAGTTCTTC.

The CDR3 coding sequence is TGTGCCAGCAGCCAAGATCCTAGCGCCCAAGAGACCCAGTACTTC. As protein: CASSQDPSAQETQYF. The chain joins TRBV4-2 to TRBJ2-5; D perhaps matches TRBD2 (6 bases). CDR1 and CDR2 from the germline V gene are LGHNA and YNFKEQ. The CDR3 spans 15 residues. Trimming left V 0 bases short and J 1 base short, with 9 bases between.

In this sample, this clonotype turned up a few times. The CDR3 sequence: CASSQVVGSAEQYF. The CDR3 nucleotides are TGTGCCAGCAGCCAAGTGGTGGGCTCGGCCGAGCAGTACTTC. The rearrangement links TRBV3-1 to TRBJ2-7; no clear D. The length of the CDR3 is 14 residues. The V gene's germline CDR1 is LGHDT and CDR2 YNNKEL (reference sequence). V lost 1 base, J lost 6 bases, and 13 bases lay in between.

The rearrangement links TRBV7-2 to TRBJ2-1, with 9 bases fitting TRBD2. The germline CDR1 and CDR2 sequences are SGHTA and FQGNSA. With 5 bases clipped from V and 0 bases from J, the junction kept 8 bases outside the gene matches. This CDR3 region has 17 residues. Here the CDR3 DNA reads TGTGCCAGCAGCCCACAAGGGACTAGCTCCTCCTACAATGAGCAGTTCTTC. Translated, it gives CASSPQGTSSSYNEQFF.

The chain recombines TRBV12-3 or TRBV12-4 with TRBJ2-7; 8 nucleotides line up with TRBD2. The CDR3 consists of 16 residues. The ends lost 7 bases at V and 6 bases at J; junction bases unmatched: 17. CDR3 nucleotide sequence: TGTGCCAGCACTACCGTGGGGCCTAGCGGGTCCCGCGAGCAGTACTTC. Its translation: CASTTVGPSGSREQYF.

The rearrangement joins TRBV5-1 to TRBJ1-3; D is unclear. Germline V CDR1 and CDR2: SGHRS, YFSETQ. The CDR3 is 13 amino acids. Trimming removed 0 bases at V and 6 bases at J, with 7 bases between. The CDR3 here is CASSLDMINTIYF. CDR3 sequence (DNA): TGCGCCAGCAGCTTGGACATGATAAACACCATATATTTT. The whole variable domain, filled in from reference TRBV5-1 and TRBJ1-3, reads KAGVTQTPRYLIKTRGQQVTLSCSPISGHRSVSWYQQTPGQGLQFLFEYFSETQRNKGNFPGRFSGRQFSNSRSEMNVSTLELGDSALYLCASSLDMINTIYFGEGSWLTVV.